The rows below give T cell receptor beta chains drawn from one sample of a study of blood T cell repertoires in COVID-19. Some clones are missing from TCRdb's copy, which holds only in-frame ones; the method was immunoSEQ multiplex PCR. The data contain around 300,000 clones, roughly nine tenths of them singletons. Sample: PBMCs or T cells enriched from blood (not recorded which). The receptors stem from a woman aged 18-29 years who had recovered from COVID-19. CDR3s include the opening cysteine and the closing phenylalanine or tryptophan. Fields, in order: J gene, D gene, clone size, V gene, CDR3 DNA, CDR3 protein. The D gene is left open where the match is weak. For some rows the clone size is stated as once, few or many, or as a class when expanded; others skip it.

J gene: TRBJ2-3; D gene: TRBD2; clone size: NA; V gene: TRBV7-9; CDR3 DNA: TGTGCCAGCAGCCCCCACGGGCTAGCGGGAGGGCAGGGCCCAGATACGCAGTATTTT; CDR3 protein: CASSPHGLAGGQGPDTQYF
J gene: TRBJ2-1; D gene: NA; clone size: NA; V gene: TRBV5-6; CDR3 DNA: TGTGCCAGCAGCTCCAGGCGGTCTAGCGAGCAGTTCTTC; CDR3 protein: CASSSRRSSEQFF
J gene: TRBJ1-5; D gene: NA; clone size: NA; V gene: TRBV19; CDR3 DNA: TGTGCCAGTAGTATTCGGACACTTAGCAATCAGCCCCAGCATTTT; CDR3 protein: CASSIRTLSNQPQHF
J gene: TRBJ1-2; D gene: TRBD1; clone size: once; V gene: TRBV3-1/TRBV3-2; CDR3 DNA: TGTGCCAGCAGCCAAGGGGACAGGGGGCCGGGTAGAGGCTACACCTTC; CDR3 protein: CASSQGDRGPGRGYTF
J gene: TRBJ2-1; D gene: TRBD2; clone size: NA; V gene: TRBV4-2; CDR3 DNA: TGTGCCAGCAGCTCAACGGGACTAGCGGGGAATGAGCAGTTCTTC; CDR3 protein: CASSSTGLAGNEQFF
J gene: TRBJ2-7; D gene: TRBD1; clone size: NA; V gene: TRBV28; CDR3 DNA: TGTGCCAGCACCACCTTGAAGGGACAGATACACGAGCAGTACTTC; CDR3 protein: CASTTLKGQIHEQYF
J gene: TRBJ2-5; D gene: NA; clone size: NA; V gene: TRBV6-5; CDR3 DNA: TGTGCCAGCAGTCGACAGCTCCAAGAGACCCAGTACTTC; CDR3 protein: CASSRQLQETQYF
J gene: TRBJ2-7; D gene: TRBD2; clone size: NA; V gene: TRBV6-5; CDR3 DNA: TGTGCCAGCAGAAGTACTAGCGGGGCTACCTACGAGCAGTACTTC; CDR3 protein: CASRSTSGATYEQYF
J gene: TRBJ2-2; D gene: NA; clone size: NA; V gene: TRBV10-1; CDR3 DNA: TGCGCCAGCAGTGGGTCCCCGGGCGGACACGGGGAGCTGTTTTTT; CDR3 protein: CASSGSPGGHGELFF
J gene: TRBJ2-3; D gene: NA; clone size: NA; V gene: TRBV30; CDR3 DNA: TGTGCCTGGAGTGTATCCGGGGGTACAGATACGCAGTATTTT; CDR3 protein: CAWSVSGGTDTQYF
J gene: TRBJ1-2; D gene: TRBD1; clone size: NA; V gene: TRBV29-1; CDR3 DNA: TGCAGCGTTTCCACTACAGGGGACTATGGCTACACCTTC; CDR3 protein: CSVSTTGDYGYTF
J gene: TRBJ2-2; D gene: NA; clone size: NA; V gene: TRBV10-3; CDR3 DNA: TGTGCCATCAATCCAGGGGGGCATACCGGGGAGCTGTTTTTT; CDR3 protein: CAINPGGHTGELFF
J gene: TRBJ1-5; D gene: NA; clone size: NA; V gene: TRBV28; CDR3 DNA: TGTGCCAGCAGTTTAGGACGCAGGGGCAATCAGCCCCAGCATTTT; CDR3 protein: CASSLGRRGNQPQHF
J gene: TRBJ1-2; D gene: NA; clone size: NA; V gene: TRBV27; CDR3 DNA: TGTGCCAGCAGTTTATCTATCGGGGGGATCAACTATGGCTACACCTTC; CDR3 protein: CASSLSIGGINYGYTF
J gene: TRBJ2-3; D gene: TRBD2; clone size: once; V gene: TRBV4-1; CDR3 DNA: TGCGCCAGCAGCCAAGAATGGACTAGGGACACAGATACGCAGTATTTT; CDR3 protein: CASSQEWTRDTDTQYF
J gene: TRBJ2-5; D gene: TRBD2; clone size: NA; V gene: TRBV5-1; CDR3 DNA: TGCGCCAGCAGCTTGGCACTAGCGGGACAAGAGACCCAGTACTTC; CDR3 protein: CASSLALAGQETQYF
J gene: TRBJ2-3; D gene: NA; clone size: NA; V gene: TRBV29-1; CDR3 DNA: TGCAGCGTTATCGTAGGAGTCTTAGATACGCAGTATTTT; CDR3 protein: CSVIVGVLDTQYF
J gene: TRBJ2-7; D gene: TRBD1; clone size: NA; V gene: TRBV2; CDR3 DNA: TGTGCCAGCAGACGGACAGGGGGACTTTACGAGCAGTACTTC; CDR3 protein: CASRRTGGLYEQYF
J gene: TRBJ2-7; D gene: TRBD2; clone size: NA; V gene: TRBV6-6; CDR3 DNA: TGTGCCAGCAGCCCCCCCCGGGAGGGAAAATACGAGCAGTACTTC; CDR3 protein: CASSPPREGKYEQYF
J gene: TRBJ2-3; D gene: NA; clone size: NA; V gene: TRBV6-1; CDR3 DNA: TGTGCCAGCAGTGAATACGGTGTGCAGGGTAGCACAGATACGCAGTATTTT; CDR3 protein: CASSEYGVQGSTDTQYF
J gene: TRBJ2-3; D gene: NA; clone size: once; V gene: TRBV28; CDR3 DNA: TGTGCCAGCAGTTTGCCCCCGGGCGGAGGGCCGGTTTTT; CDR3 protein: CASSLPPGGGPVF
J gene: TRBJ2-2; D gene: NA; clone size: NA; V gene: TRBV5-8; CDR3 DNA: TGTGCCAGCAGCCTCGGACAGAACACCGGGGAGCTGTTTTTT; CDR3 protein: CASSLGQNTGELFF
J gene: TRBJ2-7; D gene: TRBD2; clone size: NA; V gene: TRBV7-2; CDR3 DNA: TGTGCCAGCAGCCGGACTAGCGGGGAAGGGTACGAGCAGTACTTC; CDR3 protein: CASSRTSGEGYEQYF